Sequencing of this T cell receptor beta chain was carried out in a study of blood T cell repertoires in COVID-19. Germline trimming cut 5 bases from V and 5 bases from J; bases unmatched to any gene: 6. The CDR3 loop spans 16 amino acids. Germline assignment: CDR1 SEHNR and CDR2 FQNEAQ (reference sequence). Under the authors' procedure: Reference gene primer amplification in the assay estimated nucleated cell counts. Libraries were prepared by immunoSEQ multiplex PCR; TCRdb keeps only in-frame clonotypes and omits some of them. V and J calls and clone size come straight from that table; D and trimming were deduced from the DNA. The data hold approximately 160,000 clones, with under 80% observed a single time.

The sample consisted of peripheral blood. This chain connects TRBV7-9 to TRBJ2-1; 13 bases fit TRBD2. The clonotype comes from a man between 65 and 85 years old with acute or convalescent COVID-19. CDR3 protein: CASSTRLAGGNNEQFF. The DNA of the CDR3 is TGTGCCAGCAGCACCCGACTAGCGGGAGGAAACAATGAGCAGTTCTTC.